This entry features one TCR beta chain sequence. Antigen unknown. Measured with immunoSEQ multiplex PCR; TCRdb has only the in-frame clones, and not every one. The sample holds about 22,000 clones, over 70% seen once. The CDR3 sequence is 15 residues long. V gave up 8 bases and J gave up 7 bases; unmatched junction bases: 13. Germline V CDR1 and CDR2: SNHLY, FYNNEI. These data come from a study of tumor-infiltrating lymphocytes in localized non-small cell lung cancer. Study background: The cohort mixed smokers and never-smokers, several histologies, and some post-neoadjuvant-chemotherapy samples. Study conclusions and caveats: Compared with uninvolved lung, tumors showed higher T cell infiltration by TCRbeta sequencing.

This receptor was identified in a human donor with non-small cell lung cancer. The chain joins TRBV2 to TRBJ2-1; 8 nucleotides line up with TRBD2. Input material: lung tumor tissue. In DNA, the CDR3 is TGTGCCAGCTTGGAGCGGGAGAGCGGTGGGAATGAGCAGTTCTTC. Translating gives CASLERESGGNEQFF. The full variable domain, rest sourced from reference TRBV2 and TRBJ2-1, is EPEVTQTPSHQVTQMGQEVILRCVPISNHLYFYWYRQILGQKVEFLVSFYNNEISEKSEIFDDQFSVERPDGSNFTLKIRSTKLEDSAMYFCASLERESGGNEQFFGPGTRLTVL.